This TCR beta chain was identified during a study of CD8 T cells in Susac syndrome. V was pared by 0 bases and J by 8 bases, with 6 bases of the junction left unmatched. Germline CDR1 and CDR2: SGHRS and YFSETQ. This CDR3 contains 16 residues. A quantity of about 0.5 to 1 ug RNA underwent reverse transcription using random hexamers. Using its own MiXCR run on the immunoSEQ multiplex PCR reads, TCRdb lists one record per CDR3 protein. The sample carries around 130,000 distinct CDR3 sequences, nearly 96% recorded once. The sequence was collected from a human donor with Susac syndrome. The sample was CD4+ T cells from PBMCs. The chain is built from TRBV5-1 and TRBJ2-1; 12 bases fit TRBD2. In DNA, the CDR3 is TGCGCCAGCAGCTTGGGTCTAGCGGGAGGGGTATATGAGCAGTTCTTC. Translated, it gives CASSLGLAGGVYEQFF. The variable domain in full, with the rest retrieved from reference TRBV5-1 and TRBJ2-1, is KAGVTQTPRYLIKTRGQQVTLSCSPISGHRSVSWYQQTPGQGLQFLFEYFSETQRNKGNFPGRFSGRQFSNSRSEMNVSTLELGDSALYLCASSLGLAGGVYEQFFGPGTRLTVL.